Listed below are T cell receptor beta chains from one sample, sequenced in a study of blood T cell repertoires in COVID-19. The data were produced by immunoSEQ multiplex PCR, yet TCRdb's version contains in-frame clones alone and is incomplete. Of approximately 89,000 clones in the sample, about 83% were seen once. Material: peripheral blood. These receptors were taken from a human donor in a cohort sampled during active COVID-19. Both conserved end residues are part of each CDR3. Fields, in order: J gene, D gene, CDR3 length, V gene, clone size, CDR3 DNA, CDR3 protein. D genes are given only for firm matches. Clone size is shown for a subset of rows, as once, few, many or a class of expanded clone.

>TRBJ1-1|TRBD1|15|TRBV6-1|-
TGTGCCAGCAGTGAGCGACAGGGTTTGAACACTGAAGCTTTCTTT
CASSERQGLNTEAFF
>TRBJ2-1|-|14|TRBV6-4|-
TGTGCCAGCAGTGAAGGCCCCGCGGTCAATGAGCAGTTCTTC
CASSEGPAVNEQFF
>TRBJ2-1|TRBD2|13|TRBV7-8|-
TGTGCCAGCAGCCAGACCCCCGGGGGGTCGCCGTTCTTC
CASSQTPGGSPFF
>TRBJ2-7|-|15|TRBV14|-
TGTGCCAGCAGCCAAGGTCAGGGGCCCACCTACGAGCAGTACTTC
CASSQGQGPTYEQYF
>TRBJ1-3|-|14|TRBV20-1|-
TGCAGTGCTAGTAGGCAGGGGTATGGAAACACCATATATTTT
CSASRQGYGNTIYF
>TRBJ2-5|-|15|TRBV12-1|-
TGTGCCAGCAGCTTTCGAACAACTAGTGGAGAGACCCAGTACTTC
CASSFRTTSGETQYF
>TRBJ1-2|-|12|TRBV7-2|-
TGTGCCAGCAGCTTAGGCAACATAGGCTACACCTTC
CASSLGNIGYTF
>TRBJ1-1|-|13|TRBV7-2|many
TGTGCCAGCAGCCACCCTACGGGCACTGAAGCTTTCTTT
CASSHPTGTEAFF
>TRBJ2-7|TRBD1|15|TRBV18|-
TGTGCCAGCTCACCTTTTACAGGGGCCCCCTACGAGCAGTACTTC
CASSPFTGAPYEQYF
>TRBJ2-2|-|17|TRBV11-2|-
TGTGCCAGCAGCTCCCTCTGGGGGACTCCGAACACCGGGGAGCTGTTTTTT
CASSSLWGTPNTGELFF
>TRBJ2-7|TRBD1|14|TRBV27|-
TGTGCCAGCAGTTCGGGACAGTTTCCCTACGAGCAGTACTTC
CASSSGQFPYEQYF
>TRBJ2-3|-|14|TRBV28|-
TGTGCCAGCAGTTTGTACGGGAGTACAGATACGCAGTATTTT
CASSLYGSTDTQYF
>TRBJ2-7|TRBD1|14|TRBV5-1|-
TGCGCCACCGCCCGGGGGACAGGGACCCACGAGCAGTACTTC
CATARGTGTHEQYF
>TRBJ2-5|TRBD1|13|TRBV6-5|-
TGTGCCAGCAGACTGGACAGGGGGGGGACCCAGTACTTC
CASRLDRGGTQYF
>TRBJ2-7|TRBD1|14|TRBV11-2|-
TGTGCCAGCAGCCGAAAGGGACAGACCTACGAGCAGTACTTC
CASSRKGQTYEQYF
>TRBJ2-1|TRBD2|12|TRBV4-2|-
TGTGACCAAGCGGGAGTTTATAATGAGCAGTTCTTC
CDQAGVYNEQFF
>TRBJ2-5|-|13|TRBV7-2|-
TGTGCCAGCAAAAGCAGGGTGGGGGAGACCCAGTACTTC
CASKSRVGETQYF
>TRBJ2-1|TRBD1|16|TRBV6-2/TRBV6-3|-
TGTGCCAGCAGTTACCCGCGGGGACAGGGCTACAATGAGCAGTTCTTC
CASSYPRGQGYNEQFF